The 24 T cell receptor beta chains presented below share a single source sample, sequenced in a study of T-cell memory formation after mild COVID-19. TCRdb reprocessed the 5' RACE reads via MiXCR and lists one record per CDR3 protein. The data hold 550,000 to 700,000 distinct CDR3 sequences, with more than 15% observed a single time. The specimen sequenced was PBMCs or a T cell subset sorted from them (not recorded which). The receptors were gathered from an adult woman who had mild COVID-19 (a few samples of this study predate the infection). Cell type and time point are not known.

This chain uses TRBV7-6 with TRBJ2-1; D may be TRBD1 or TRBD2 (5 bases each). Germline CDR1 SGHVS, CDR2 FNYEAQ. V lost 0 bases and J 2 bases, leaving 17 bases between the germline ends. The CDR3 is made up of 18 amino acids. The CDR3 is CASSLAQGPLTAYNEQFF. The DNA of the CDR3 is TGTGCCAGCAGCTTAGCGCAGGGACCTCTCACGGCCTACAATGAGCAGTTCTTC.

There are a few counts of this clonotype. The rearrangement joins TRBV19 to TRBJ2-7; 8 bases are a match to TRBD1. The germline V gene has CDR1 LNHDA and CDR2 SQIVND (reference sequence). The CDR3 length is 14 residues. V shed 3 bases and J 4 bases; nucleotides not matched to a gene: 5. CDR3 protein: CASSIQGASYEQYF. The CDR3 DNA is TGTGCCAGTAGTATCCAGGGGGCTTCGTACGAGCAGTACTTC.

The chain uses TRBV5-1 and TRBJ2-6; D may be TRBD2 (7 bases). The V gene lost 0 bases and the J gene lost 2 bases, with 9 bases spanning the gap. The CDR3 loop spans 16 amino acids. The germline V gene encodes CDR1 SGHRS and CDR2 YFSETQ. DNA for the CDR3: TGCGCCAGCAGCTTGGAGGGGGGGACTGGGGCCAACGTCCTGACTTTC. As protein: CASSLEGGTGANVLTF.

This clonotype was seen a few times. V usage is TRBV9 and J usage is TRBJ2-7, with a weak D call TRBD2 (6 bases). Germline V CDR1 and CDR2: SGDLS, YYNGEE. The CDR3 length is 12 residues. Trimming stripped 1 base from V and 6 bases from J, with 8 bases between. In DNA form, the CDR3 reads TGTGCCAGCAGCGTACTCGGGGGCGAGCAGTACTTC. Translation: CASSVLGGEQYF.

This clonotype was recorded a few times. In DNA, the CDR3 is TGTGCCAGCAGCTTTCAGCGGGAGTTCTACAATGAGCAGTTCTTC. This translates into CASSFQREFYNEQFF. The rearrangement uses TRBV11-1 and TRBJ2-1, with 8 bases fitting TRBD2. Germline assignment: CDR1 SGHAT and CDR2 FQDESV (reference sequence). V lost 3 bases and J lost 3; bases outside the gene matches: 4. The CDR3 contains 15 residues.

The genes are TRBV24-1 and TRBJ2-5; 7 bases match TRBD1. Germline CDR1 reads KGHDR; CDR2 reads SFDVKD. Unmatched junction bases numbered 6, after V lost 4 bases and J lost 5 bases. This CDR3 is built from 14 residues. CDR3 DNA sequence: TGTGCCACCAGTGAAGGACAGGATGGGGAGACCCAGTACTTC. Protein: CATSEGQDGETQYF.

This clonotype was found a few times. The chain recombines TRBV12-3 or TRBV12-4 with TRBJ2-1, with 12 bases matching TRBD2. CDR3 length equals 17 residues. The V segment lost 0 bases and the J segment 2 bases; nucleotides outside the gene matches: 2. For the CDR3, the DNA is TGTGCCAGCAGTTTAGCTCGGACTAGCGGGGCCTACAATGAGCAGTTCTTC. Protein: CASSLARTSGAYNEQFF.

The V gene is TRBV2, the J gene TRBJ1-2; 9 nucleotides align to TRBD1. Looked up from germline, CDR1 is SNHLY and CDR2 is FYNNEI. V trimming: 8 bases; J trimming: 0 bases; junction bases outside the gene matches: 13. This CDR3 region has 17 residues. The CDR3 spells CASEDTGQGPSNYGYTF. In DNA form, the CDR3 reads TGTGCCAGCGAGGATACGGGACAGGGACCCTCTAACTATGGCTACACCTTC.

This clonotype was counted between two and nine times. The CDR3 sequence is CASSLDPTPGERDGYTF. The DNA of the CDR3 is TGTGCCAGCAGCTTAGACCCCACTCCAGGGGAGAGGGATGGCTACACCTTC. This chain uses TRBV7-2 with TRBJ1-2; D possibly corresponds to TRBD1 (6 bases). Germline-derived CDR1 and CDR2 are SGHTA and FQGNSA. V lost 1 base and J 6 bases, leaving 21 bases between the germline ends. The CDR3 loop spans 17 amino acids.

This clonotype showed up just a few times. The chain carries TRBV6-5 and TRBJ2-3; TRBD1 might be the D (6 bases). Trimming took 4 bases from V and 1 from J, leaving 12 bases between them. The germline V gene has CDR1 MNHEY and CDR2 SVGAGI. CDR3 length equals 15 residues. For the CDR3, the DNA is TGTGCCAGCAGTTCCCCCCGACAGGGCACAGATACGCAGTATTTT. Residues: CASSSPRQGTDTQYF.

This rearrangement joins TRBV24-1 to TRBJ2-7, with D perhaps TRBD2 (6 bases). Germline V lookup: CDR1 KGHDR, CDR2 SFDVKD. The CDR3 runs to 15 residues. Trimming pared 3 bases from V and 7 bases from J, leaving 18 bases between. CDR3 sequence: CATSDQREGAGEQYF. In DNA form, the CDR3 reads TGTGCCACCAGTGATCAACGGGAAGGGGCGGGGGAGCAGTACTTC.

This clonotype has a handful of counts. This sequence joins TRBV7-6 and TRBJ1-6; D possibly corresponds to TRBD1 (6 bases). Germline lookup yields CDR1 SGHVS and CDR2 FNYEAQ. V lost 5 bases to trimming and J lost 9 bases, with 17 bases between them. The CDR3 is made up of 15 amino acids. CDR3 region: CASSAGGGRGSPLHF. The CDR3 region has the DNA TGTGCCAGCAGCGCTGGAGGGGGACGAGGTTCACCCCTCCACTTT.

V usage is TRBV29-1 and J usage is TRBJ2-7; 7 bases agree with TRBD1. V shed 2 bases, J shed 4 bases, and the junction held 11 bases outside the gene matches. The CDR3 contains 15 residues. Germline V lookup: CDR1 SQVTM, CDR2 ANQGSEA. The CDR3 DNA is TGCAGCGTTGAAACTGAGAGGACAGGCCTTTACGAGCAGTACTTC. Amino acids: CSVETERTGLYEQYF.

This clonotype has more than one count but fewer than ten. The rearrangement uses TRBV12-3 or TRBV12-4 and TRBJ2-2; D uncertain. The V end lost 3 bases, the J end lost 5 bases, and 10 bases lay between the germline ends. The CDR3 length is 14 residues. The CDR3 protein is CASSFKGLTGELFF. DNA of the CDR3: TGTGCCAGCAGTTTTAAGGGATTGACCGGGGAGCTGTTTTTT.

This clonotype was observed a handful of times. J is TRBJ1-1 and V is TRBV5-1, with D perhaps TRBD1 (6 bases). Germline V gene sequence: CDR1 SGHRS, CDR2 YFSETQ. The V gene lost 4 bases and the J gene lost 0 bases, with 16 bases spanning the gap. The CDR3 sequence is 16 residues long. The CDR3: CASSRQQGFLNTEAFF. DNA of the CDR3: TGCGCCAGCAGCCGCCAACAGGGATTTTTGAACACTGAAGCTTTCTTT. The whole variable domain, remainder taken from reference TRBV5-1 and TRBJ1-1, is KAGVTQTPRYLIKTRGQQVTLSCSPISGHRSVSWYQQTPGQGLQFLFEYFSETQRNKGNFPGRFSGRQFSNSRSEMNVSTLELGDSALYLCASSRQQGFLNTEAFFGQGTRLTVV.

The table lists this clonotype with a few counts. V and J are TRBV19 and TRBJ2-3; D is ambiguous. The CDR3 is 13 residues long. V dropped 4 bases and J dropped 3 bases, with 8 bases sitting between them. Per the germline V gene, CDR1 is LNHDA and CDR2 is SQIVND (reference sequence). CDR3 in amino acids: CASSNGPTDTQYF. The CDR3 DNA follows: TGTGCCAGTAGTAACGGACCGACAGATACGCAGTATTTT.

The chain uses TRBV11-3 and TRBJ1-2; D may be TRBD1 (6 bases). V dropped 4 bases and J dropped 3 bases, with 12 bases sitting between them. The CDR3 is 14 residues long. Germline CDR1 is SGHNT and CDR2 is YENEEA. The CDR3, as DNA: TGTGCCAGCAGCTCCAGGGGAAATCACTATGGCTACACCTTC. It codes for CASSSRGNHYGYTF.

The CDR3 spells CASPRSYEQFF. CDR3 nucleotides: TGTGCCAGTCCGAGAAGCTACGAGCAGTTCTTC. The J gene is TRBJ2-1, the V gene TRBV19; D uncertain. Germline V gene data show CDR1 as LNHDA and CDR2 as SQIVND (reference sequence). Trimming removed 8 bases at V and 10 bases at J, with 12 bases between. There are 11 residues in the CDR3.

There are many counts of this clonotype. This chain joins TRBV12-3 or TRBV12-4 and TRBJ2-1; 9 nucleotides match TRBD2. This CDR3 has 15 residues. Unmatched junction bases numbered 9, after V lost 6 bases and J lost 6 bases. The CDR3 sequence: CASSPLGGRVNEQFF. The CDR3 nucleotides are TGTGCCAGCAGCCCCTTGGGCGGGAGGGTCAATGAGCAGTTCTTC.

This clonotype was seen only a few times. The V and J genes are TRBV3-1 and TRBJ1-2, with D uncertain. Germline V gene sequence: CDR1 LGHDT, CDR2 YNNKEL (reference sequence). The V and J ends lost 1 base and 2 bases respectively, with 11 bases between them. This CDR3 is 15 amino acids long. The CDR3 DNA follows: TGTGCCAGCAGCCAAGCGAAGGCAATCAACTATGGCTACACCTTC. Protein sequence: CASSQAKAINYGYTF.

The chain couples TRBV29-1 to TRBJ2-1; TRBD2 matches 12 bases. Germline CDR1 and CDR2: SQVTM and ANQGSEA. The CDR3 is 12 residues long. The junction had 4 bases not matched to a gene; V was cut back by 6 bases and J by 10 bases. Written as DNA, the CDR3 is TGCAGCGTGTACGGACTAGCGGGAGAGCAGTTCTTC. This codes for CSVYGLAGEQFF.

The chain recombines TRBV3-1 with TRBJ1-5; tentatively, D is TRBD1 (6 bases). This CDR3 region has 13 residues. Germline V gives CDR1 LGHDT, CDR2 YNNKEL (reference sequence). Deletions cut 3 bases from V and 7 bases from J, with 10 bases between. The CDR3 is CASSQRGGQPQHF. As DNA, the CDR3 is TGTGCCAGCAGCCAGCGGGGGGGCCAGCCCCAGCATTTT.

This clonotype has only a few counts. V gene TRBV7-3 combines with J gene TRBJ2-7; no definite D call. This CDR3 region has 13 residues. Trimming cost V 3 bases and J 6 bases, with 12 bases left between them. The germline CDR1 and CDR2 sequences are SGHTA and FQGTGA. In DNA form, the CDR3 reads TGTGCCAGCAGCTTGTCCTTAAGGAGCGAGCAGTACTTC. Its translation: CASSLSLRSEQYF.

This clonotype was recorded a few times. The CDR3 region has the DNA TGTGCCAGCAGCTCCACCCAGCGGGTGGGCAATGAGCAGTTCTTC. It encodes CASSSTQRVGNEQFF. This chain joins TRBV5-4 and TRBJ2-1; D is possibly TRBD2 (6 bases). Germline values: CDR1 SGHNT, CDR2 YYREEE (reference sequence). The CDR3 has 15 residues. Trimming removed 3 bases from V and 6 bases from J, with 16 bases in between.